These T cell receptor beta chains were read from a single sample in a study of shared clonotypes between healthy human individuals. Generated by immunoSEQ multiplex PCR, the TCRdb table keeps only in-frame clones and is missing some. The repertoire holds roughly 2,500,000 clones, with roughly 93% as singletons. Sequences were obtained from naive CD4+ T cells from PBMCs. These receptors were obtained from a man between 18 and 35 years old in good health. Some clones in this sample may be carry-over from other donors' samples. Each CDR3 is given with its conserved first and last residue. The D gene is left open where the match is weak. Clone size is not always given. Where it is, it says once, few, many or a class for expanded clones.

v_call,d_call,j_call,clone_size,cdr3_aa,cdr3_nt
TRBV5-6,TRBD1,TRBJ2-7,NA,CASSLWAGGNEQYF,TGTGCCAGCAGCTTATGGGCAGGGGGTAACGAGCAGTACTTC
TRBV7-7,TRBD1,TRBJ2-5,NA,CASSSTGVETQYF,TGTGCCAGCAGCTCTACAGGGGTAGAGACCCAGTACTTC
TRBV7-9,TRBD1,TRBJ1-2,once,CASSFGTGADYGYTF,TGTGCCAGCAGCTTCGGGACAGGGGCGGACTATGGCTACACCTTC
TRBV2,TRBD1,TRBJ2-7,NA,CASTQGQYEQYF,TGTGCCAGCACTCAGGGACAGTACGAGCAGTACTTC
TRBV19,TRBD1,TRBJ1-2,NA,CASSTGQGRVGYTF,TGTGCCAGTAGTACCGGACAGGGGCGAGTAGGCTACACCTTC
TRBV19,TRBD1,TRBJ2-7,NA,CASSIKEGQAPYEQYF,TGTGCCAGTAGTATAAAGGAGGGACAGGCGCCTTACGAGCAGTACTTC
TRBV14,NA,TRBJ1-2,NA,CASSQGHLNYTF,TGTGCCAGCAGCCAAGGACATCTTAACTACACCTTC
TRBV7-9,TRBD1,TRBJ2-2,NA,CASSLGQGPNTGELFF,TGTGCCAGCAGCTTAGGACAGGGCCCGAACACCGGGGAGCTGTTTTTT
TRBV5-6,TRBD1,TRBJ2-1,NA,CASSTPGQGYNEQFF,TGTGCCAGCAGCACCCCGGGACAGGGCTACAATGAGCAGTTCTTC
TRBV28,NA,TRBJ1-1,NA,CASSLRGRWDTEAFF,TGTGCCAGCAGTTTAAGGGGGAGGTGGGACACTGAAGCTTTCTTT
TRBV28,TRBD1,TRBJ1-1,NA,CASTQPQGARGAFF,TGTGCCAGCACCCAACCCCAGGGGGCGAGAGGAGCTTTCTTT
TRBV28,NA,TRBJ1-4,NA,CASTYTGTLFF,TGTGCCAGCACCTACACCGGTACACTTTTTTTT
TRBV28,NA,TRBJ1-4,NA,CASSLRNEKLFF,TGTGCCAGCAGTTTAAGGAATGAAAAACTGTTTTTT
TRBV2,TRBD2,TRBJ2-2,NA,CASKGLAGGRELFF,TGTGCCAGCAAAGGACTAGCGGGAGGGAGGGAGCTGTTTTTT
TRBV28,NA,TRBJ2-7,NA,CASSLAWGGQAYEQYF,TGTGCCAGCAGTCTGGCCTGGGGGGGACAGGCCTACGAGCAGTACTTC
TRBV25-1,TRBD2,TRBJ2-5,once,CASSEGARAGETQYF,TGTGCCAGCAGTGAAGGGGCGCGAGCGGGGGAGACCCAGTACTTC
TRBV7-9,NA,TRBJ1-3,NA,CASSRSPQGRGSGNTIYF,TGTGCCAGCAGCCGCTCACCACAGGGAAGGGGATCTGGAAACACCATATATTTT
TRBV28,TRBD2,TRBJ2-5,NA,CASMTGGETQYF,TGTGCCAGCATGACGGGGGGAGAGACCCAGTACTTC
TRBV20-1,NA,TRBJ1-2,NA,CSGSAGVGYTF,TGCAGTGGGTCCGCAGGGGTCGGCTACACCTTC
TRBV5-8,TRBD2,TRBJ2-1,NA,CASSLLAGAWNEQFF,TGTGCCAGCAGCTTACTCGCGGGAGCGTGGAATGAGCAGTTCTTC
TRBV18,NA,TRBJ1-1,NA,CASSPDRQLTEAFF,TGTGCCAGCTCACCCGACCGACAGTTAACTGAAGCTTTCTTT
TRBV11-1,TRBD2,TRBJ2-1,NA,CASSLIGSSGSGEQFF,TGTGCCAGCAGCTTAATTGGTTCTAGCGGGAGCGGTGAGCAGTTCTTC
TRBV28,TRBD2,TRBJ2-7,NA,CASTSIAGGLYEQYF,TGTGCCAGCACCTCTATCGCGGGGGGGCTCTACGAGCAGTACTTC
TRBV5-8,NA,TRBJ2-2,NA,CASSSERLANTGELFF,TGTGCCAGCAGCTCGGAACGGCTAGCGAACACCGGGGAGCTGTTTTTT
TRBV6-6,NA,TRBJ2-7,NA,CASSYIRGREQYF,TGTGCCAGCAGTTACATCCGGGGTCGCGAGCAGTACTTC
TRBV30,NA,TRBJ1-2,once,CAWSPDTYGYTF,TGTGCCTGGAGTCCGGACACCTATGGCTACACCTTC
TRBV12-5,NA,TRBJ2-7,NA,CATPGLTDPYEQYF,TGTGCTACTCCTGGCCTGACTGATCCCTACGAGCAGTACTTC
TRBV6-1,NA,TRBJ2-7,NA,CASRPPASYEQYF,TGTGCCAGCAGACCCCCGGCCTCCTACGAGCAGTACTTC
TRBV30,TRBD1,TRBJ1-1,NA,CAWSGDSRGLNTEAFF,TGTGCCTGGAGTGGGGACAGCCGGGGATTGAACACTGAAGCTTTCTTT